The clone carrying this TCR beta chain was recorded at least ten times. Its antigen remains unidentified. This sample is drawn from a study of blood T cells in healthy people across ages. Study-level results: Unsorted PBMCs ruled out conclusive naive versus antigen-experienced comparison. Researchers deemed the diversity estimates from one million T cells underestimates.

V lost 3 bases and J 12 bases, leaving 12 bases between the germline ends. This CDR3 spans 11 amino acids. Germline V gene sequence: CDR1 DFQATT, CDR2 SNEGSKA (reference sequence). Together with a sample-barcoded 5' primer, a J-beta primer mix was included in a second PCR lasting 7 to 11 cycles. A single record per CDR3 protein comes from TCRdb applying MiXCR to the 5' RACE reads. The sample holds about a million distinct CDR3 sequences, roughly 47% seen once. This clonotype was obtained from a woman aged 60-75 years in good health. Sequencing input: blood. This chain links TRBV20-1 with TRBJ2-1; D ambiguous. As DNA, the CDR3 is TGCAGTGCTAGGCCGAACCTCGGGCAGTTCTTC. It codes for CSARPNLGQFF.